This TCR beta chain was observed in a study of blood T cell repertoires in COVID-19. Study details: Italy, Spain and the United States were the sources of the convalescent and acute COVID-19 samples.

How the authors handled the data: Estimated nucleated cell counts came from reference gene primer amplification. Only in-frame clones appear in the TCRdb table, and some are missing; sequencing was by immunoSEQ multiplex PCR. That table furnishes V, J and clone size, whereas the DNA furnished D and trimming. The sample carries approximately 200,000 clones, around 88% recorded once. This TCR came from a woman aged 30 to 39 with acute or convalescent COVID-19. Specimen: peripheral blood.

CDR3 sequence: CATTGDLNYGYTF. The CDR3 DNA reads TGTGCCACGACAGGGGACCTAAACTATGGCTACACCTTC. This chain uses TRBV10-3 with TRBJ1-2; 8 nucleotides align to TRBD1. Trimming at V came to 10 bases and at J to 2 bases, leaving 6 bases not matched to a gene. This CDR3 spans 13 amino acids. Germline V lookup: CDR1 ENHRY, CDR2 SYGVKD.